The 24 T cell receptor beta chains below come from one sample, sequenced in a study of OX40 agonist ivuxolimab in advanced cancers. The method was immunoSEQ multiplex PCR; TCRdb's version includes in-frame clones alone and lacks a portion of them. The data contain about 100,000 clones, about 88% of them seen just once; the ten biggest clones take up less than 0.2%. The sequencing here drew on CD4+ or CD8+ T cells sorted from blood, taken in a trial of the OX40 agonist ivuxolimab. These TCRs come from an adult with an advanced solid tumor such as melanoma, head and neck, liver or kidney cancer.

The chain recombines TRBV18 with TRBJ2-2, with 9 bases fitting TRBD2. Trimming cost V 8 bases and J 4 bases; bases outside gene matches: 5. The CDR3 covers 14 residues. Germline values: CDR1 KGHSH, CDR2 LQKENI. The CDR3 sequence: CASTREGGTGELFF. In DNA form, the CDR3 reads TGTGCCAGCACGCGGGAGGGCGGCACCGGGGAGCTGTTTTTT. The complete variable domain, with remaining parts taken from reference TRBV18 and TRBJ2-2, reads NAGVMQNPRHLVRRRGQEARLRCSPMKGHSHVYWYRQLPEEGLKFMVYLQKENIIDESGMPKERFSAEFPKEGPSILRIQQVVRGDSAAYFCASTREGGTGELFFGEGSRLTVL.

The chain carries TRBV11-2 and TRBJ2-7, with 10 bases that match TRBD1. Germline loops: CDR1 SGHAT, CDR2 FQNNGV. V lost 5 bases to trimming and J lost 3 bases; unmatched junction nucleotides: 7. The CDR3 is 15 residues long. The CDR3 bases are TGTGCCAGCAGCGACAGGACAGGGGGGATCTACGAGCAGTACTTC. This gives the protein CASSDRTGGIYEQYF.

The CDR3 here is CASSQGQTLGPQHF. Here the CDR3 DNA reads TGTGCCAGCTCACAGGGACAGACCCTGGGGCCCCAGCATTTT. This chain links TRBV18 with TRBJ1-5; the match to TRBD1 covers 7 bases. Trimming at V came to 4 bases and at J to 9 bases, leaving 9 bases not matched to a gene. The germline CDR1 and CDR2 sequences are KGHSH and LQKENI. The CDR3 is 14 residues long.

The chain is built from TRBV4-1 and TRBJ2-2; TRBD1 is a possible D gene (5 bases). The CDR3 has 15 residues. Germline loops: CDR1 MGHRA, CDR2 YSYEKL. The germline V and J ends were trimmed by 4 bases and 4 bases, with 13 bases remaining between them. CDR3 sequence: CASSLQQEITGELFF. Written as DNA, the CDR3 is TGCGCCAGCAGCCTCCAACAGGAGATCACCGGGGAGCTGTTTTTT.

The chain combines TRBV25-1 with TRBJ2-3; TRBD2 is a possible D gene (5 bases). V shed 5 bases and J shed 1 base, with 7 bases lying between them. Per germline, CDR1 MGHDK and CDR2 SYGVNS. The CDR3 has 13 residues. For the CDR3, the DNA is TGTGCCAGCAGTCCAGCGGGCACAGATACGCAGTATTTT. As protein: CASSPAGTDTQYF.

CDR3 coding DNA: TGCGCCAGCAGCTTCCACAGGGGGCGGAGGGACACTGAAGCTTTCTTT. The encoded protein is CASSFHRGRRDTEAFF. This sequence joins TRBV5-1 and TRBJ1-1; 9 bases match TRBD1. Germline loops: CDR1 SGHRS, CDR2 YFSETQ. The CDR3 contains 16 residues. The V gene end was trimmed by 2 bases and the J gene end by 3 bases; junction bases not matched to a gene: 8.

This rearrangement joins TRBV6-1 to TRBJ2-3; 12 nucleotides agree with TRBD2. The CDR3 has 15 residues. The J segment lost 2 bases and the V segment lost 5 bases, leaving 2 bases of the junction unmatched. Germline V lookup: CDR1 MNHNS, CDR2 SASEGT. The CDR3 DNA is TGTGCCAGCAGTCTAGCGGGAGGGTTCACAGATACGCAGTATTTT. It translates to CASSLAGGFTDTQYF.

CDR3 bases: TGTGCCAGCTCTCCCGTTCGTCGTGGCGGGAGGGCGGGAACCCAAGAGACCCAGTACTTC. It specifies CASSPVRRGGRAGTQETQYF. This chain links TRBV18 with TRBJ2-5, with 9 bases matching TRBD2. This CDR3 is 20 amino acids long. The trim removed 6 bases at V and 1 base at J, leaving 21 bases unmatched. Germline V CDR1 and CDR2: KGHSH, LQKENI.

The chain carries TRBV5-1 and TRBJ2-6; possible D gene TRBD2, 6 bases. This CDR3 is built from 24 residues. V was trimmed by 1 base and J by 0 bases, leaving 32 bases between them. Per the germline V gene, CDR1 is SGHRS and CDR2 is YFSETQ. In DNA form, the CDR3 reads TGCGCCAGCAGCTTGTTAATCGGAGCTGGGGCCTGGACGGGGAGGAACTCTGGGGCCAACGTCCTGACTTTC. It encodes CASSLLIGAGAWTGRNSGANVLTF.

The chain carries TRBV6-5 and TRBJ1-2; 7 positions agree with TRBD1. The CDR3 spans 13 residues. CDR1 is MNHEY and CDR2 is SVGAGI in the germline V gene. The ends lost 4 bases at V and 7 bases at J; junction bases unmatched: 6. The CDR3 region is CASSSGPGGGYTF. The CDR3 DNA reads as TGTGCCAGCAGTTCGGGACCAGGGGGTGGCTACACCTTC.

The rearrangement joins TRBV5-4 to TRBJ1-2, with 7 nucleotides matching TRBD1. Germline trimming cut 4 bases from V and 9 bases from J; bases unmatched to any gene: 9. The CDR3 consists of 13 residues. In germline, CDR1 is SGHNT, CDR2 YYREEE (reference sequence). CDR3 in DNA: TGTGCCAGCAGCCCCGACAGGGTGAATAGCTACACCTTC. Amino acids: CASSPDRVNSYTF.

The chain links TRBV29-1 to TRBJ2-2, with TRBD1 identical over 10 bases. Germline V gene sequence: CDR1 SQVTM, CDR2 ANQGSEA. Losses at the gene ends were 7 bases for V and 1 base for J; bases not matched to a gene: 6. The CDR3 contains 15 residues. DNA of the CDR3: TGCAGCGCCGCGACAGGGGGCATGAACACCGGGGAGCTGTTTTTT. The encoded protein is CSAATGGMNTGELFF.

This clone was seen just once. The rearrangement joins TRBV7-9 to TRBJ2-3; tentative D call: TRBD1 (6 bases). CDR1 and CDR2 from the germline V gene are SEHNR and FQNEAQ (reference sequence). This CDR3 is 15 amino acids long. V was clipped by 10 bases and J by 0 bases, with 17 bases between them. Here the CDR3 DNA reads TGTGCCATCCAGAGCAGGGGACCTAGCACAGATACGCAGTATTTT. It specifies CAIQSRGPSTDTQYF.

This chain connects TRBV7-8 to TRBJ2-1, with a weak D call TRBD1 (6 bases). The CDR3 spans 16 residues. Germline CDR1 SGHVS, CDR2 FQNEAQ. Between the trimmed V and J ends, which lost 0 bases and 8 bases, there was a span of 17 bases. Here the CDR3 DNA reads TGTGCCAGCAGCTTAGCTTCGGGACACGGCCTCTATGAGCAGTTCTTC. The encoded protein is CASSLASGHGLYEQFF. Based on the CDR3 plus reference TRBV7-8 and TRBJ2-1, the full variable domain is GAGVSQSPRYKVAKRGQDVALRCDPISGHVSLFWYQQALGQGPEFLTYFQNEAQLDKSGLPSDRFFAERPEGSVSTLKIQRTQQEDSAVYLCASSLASGHGLYEQFFGPGTRLTVL.

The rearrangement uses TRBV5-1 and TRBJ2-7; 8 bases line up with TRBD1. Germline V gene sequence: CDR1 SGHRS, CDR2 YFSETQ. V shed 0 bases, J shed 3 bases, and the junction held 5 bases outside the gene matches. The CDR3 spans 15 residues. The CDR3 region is CASSLGKQGGYEQYF. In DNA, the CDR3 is TGCGCCAGCAGCTTGGGCAAACAGGGGGGCTACGAGCAGTACTTC.

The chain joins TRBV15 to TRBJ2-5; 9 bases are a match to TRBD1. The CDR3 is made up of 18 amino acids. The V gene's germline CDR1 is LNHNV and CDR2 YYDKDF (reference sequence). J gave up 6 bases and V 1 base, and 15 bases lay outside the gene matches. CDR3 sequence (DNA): TGTGCCACCAGCAGAGGTTTACAGGGGGCCCGAGGGAGTCAGACCCAGTACTTC. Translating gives CATSRGLQGARGSQTQYF.

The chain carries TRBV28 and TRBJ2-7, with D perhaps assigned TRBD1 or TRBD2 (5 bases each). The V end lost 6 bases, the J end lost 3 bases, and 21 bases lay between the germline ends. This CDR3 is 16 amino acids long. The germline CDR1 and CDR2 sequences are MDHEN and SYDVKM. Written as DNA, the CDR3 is TGTGCCAGCAGCCTCCTCCTGGGGGTCGACTTCTACGAGCAGTACTTC. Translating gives CASSLLLGVDFYEQYF.

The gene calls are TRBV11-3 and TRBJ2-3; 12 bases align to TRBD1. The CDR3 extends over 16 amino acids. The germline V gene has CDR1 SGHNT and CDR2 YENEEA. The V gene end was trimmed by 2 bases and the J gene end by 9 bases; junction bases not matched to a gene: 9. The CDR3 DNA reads TGTGCCAGCAGCTTAATTGGCCCGGGACAGGGGGCAACGCAGTATTTT. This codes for CASSLIGPGQGATQYF.

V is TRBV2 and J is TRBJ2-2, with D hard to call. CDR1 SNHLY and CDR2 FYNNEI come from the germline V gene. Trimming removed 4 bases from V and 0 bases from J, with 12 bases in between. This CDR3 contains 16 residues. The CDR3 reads CASSAEPPANTGELFF. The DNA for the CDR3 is TGTGCCAGCAGTGCCGAGCCCCCCGCGAACACCGGGGAGCTGTTTTTT.

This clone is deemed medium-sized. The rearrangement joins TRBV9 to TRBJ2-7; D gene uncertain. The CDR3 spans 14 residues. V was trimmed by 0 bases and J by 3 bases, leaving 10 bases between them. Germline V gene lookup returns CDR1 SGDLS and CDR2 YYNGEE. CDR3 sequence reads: CASSVAPESYEQYF. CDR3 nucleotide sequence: TGTGCCAGCAGCGTAGCTCCCGAGAGCTACGAGCAGTACTTC.

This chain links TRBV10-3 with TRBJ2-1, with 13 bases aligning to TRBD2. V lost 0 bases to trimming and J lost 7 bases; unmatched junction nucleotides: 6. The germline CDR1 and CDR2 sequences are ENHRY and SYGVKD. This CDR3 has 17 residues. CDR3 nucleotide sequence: TGTGCCATCAGTGAGTCAAAGGGACTAGCGGGACGTAATGAGCAGTTCTTC. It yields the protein CAISESKGLAGRNEQFF.

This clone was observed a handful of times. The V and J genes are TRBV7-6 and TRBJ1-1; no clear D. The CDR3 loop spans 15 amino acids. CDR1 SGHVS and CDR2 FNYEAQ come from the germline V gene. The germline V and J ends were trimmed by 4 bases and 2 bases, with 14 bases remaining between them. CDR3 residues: CASSSDSTSNTEAFF. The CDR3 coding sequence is TGTGCCAGCAGCTCTGATAGTACATCTAACACTGAAGCTTTCTTT.

The CDR3 region has the DNA TGTGCCAGCAGTTTTAGGACAGGGGCAACTTTCTTT. Translating it yields CASSFRTGATFF. V and J are TRBV27 and TRBJ1-1; 9 nucleotides align to TRBD1. Per the germline V gene, CDR1 is MNHEY and CDR2 is SMNVEV (reference sequence). This CDR3 is 12 amino acids long. The J segment lost 12 bases and the V segment lost 3 bases, leaving 5 bases of the junction unmatched.

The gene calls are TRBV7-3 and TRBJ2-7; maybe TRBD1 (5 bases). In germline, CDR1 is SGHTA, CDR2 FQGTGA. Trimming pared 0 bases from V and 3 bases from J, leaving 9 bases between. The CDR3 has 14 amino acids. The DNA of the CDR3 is TGTGCCAGCAGCTTAACGTCAGGGATCTACGAGCAGTACTTC. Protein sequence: CASSLTSGIYEQYF.